These 21 T cell receptor beta chains were sequenced from one sample in a study of molecular identifiers for immune sequencing clone quantification. TCRdb used MiXCR to reprocess the PCR reads, holding one entry per CDR3 protein. The profile shows 8,500 to 11,000 distinct CDR3 sequences, approximately 19% of them singletons. Material: naive CD8+ T cells from blood, with Jurkat cell RNA spiked in. The subset was: FACS-sorted CD8+CD4-CCR7+CD45RA+ naive T cells. The receptors were sampled from a human donor in good health. Some libraries in this study had Jurkat cell RNA spiked in.

This clonotype was counted between two and nine times. V and J are TRBV2 and TRBJ2-3, with D unclear. CDR1 and CDR2 from the germline V gene are SNHLY and FYNNEI. V was clipped by 5 bases and J by 4 bases, with 7 bases between them. The CDR3 is 12 amino acids. The CDR3 loop is CASSFSPDTQYF. CDR3 DNA sequence: TGTGCCAGCAGTTTTTCGCCAGATACGCAGTATTTT.

With regard to this clonotype: A much larger clone differs from this one at a single base, so this may be a read error. This rearrangement joins TRBV30 to TRBJ2-6, with D possibly matching TRBD1 (5 bases). The CDR3 length is 14 residues. Germline CDR1 reads GTSNPN; CDR2 reads SVGIG (reference sequence). The CDR3, as DNA: TGTGCCTGGAGACCCATCCCTGGGGCCAACGCCCTGACTTTC. Translated, it gives CAWRPIPGANALTF.

This clonotype ranks as medium-sized. This rearrangement joins TRBV6-2 or TRBV6-3 to TRBJ2-7, with D possibly matching TRBD1 (6 bases). Germline loops: CDR1 MNHEY, CDR2 SVGEGT. This CDR3 region has 16 residues. V was clipped by 6 bases and J by 6 bases, with 24 bases between them. The CDR3 reads CASRNPSGTLPGEQYF. Here the CDR3 DNA reads TGTGCCAGCAGAAACCCATCGGGGACACTGCCGGGCGAGCAGTACTTC.

Details on this clonotype: A much larger clone lies a single base off, so this may be a read error. V is TRBV15 and J is TRBJ2-2, with 9 bases that match TRBD1. This CDR3 has 15 residues. Germline CDR1 reads LNHNV; CDR2 reads YYDKDF (reference sequence). The CDR3 sequence is CAASPDRGDTGELFF. The DNA for the CDR3 is TGTGCCGCCAGCCCTGACAGGGGGGACACCGGGGAGCTGTTTTTT. The full variable domain, with the rest looked up from reference TRBV15 and TRBJ2-2, is DAMVIQNPRYQVTQFGKPVTLSCSQTLNHNVMYWYQQKSSQAPKLLFHYYDKDFNNEADTPDNFQSRRPNTSFCFLDIRSPGLGDTAMYLCAASPDRGDTGELFFGEGSRLTVL.

By its share, this clonotype is medium-sized. This rearrangement joins TRBV28 to TRBJ2-6; D not certain. V shed 1 base and J shed 2 bases, with 9 bases lying between them. This CDR3 comprises 16 residues. Germline values: CDR1 MDHEN, CDR2 SYDVKM. In DNA form, the CDR3 reads TGTGCCAGCAGTTTATCCCTTACCACTGGGGCCAACGTCCTGACTTTC. This translates into CASSLSLTTGANVLTF.

This clonotype has at least ten counts. The chain combines TRBV4-3 with TRBJ2-1, with D possibly being TRBD2 (6 bases). Germline assignment: CDR1 LGHNA and CDR2 YSLEER. Trimming left V 3 bases short and J 5 bases short, with 20 bases between. The CDR3 is made up of 17 amino acids. CDR3 bases: TGCGCCAGCAGCCATCCACTTCGGGAGCCGGGGGACAATGAGCAGTTCTTC. As protein: CASSHPLREPGDNEQFF.

This clonotype has a count of ten or more. V and J are TRBV27 and TRBJ2-4; D gene uncertain. This CDR3 contains 14 residues. Germline CDR1 and CDR2: MNHEY and SMNVEV (reference sequence). V dropped 5 bases and J dropped 2 bases, with 10 bases sitting between them. CDR3 sequence reads: CASSRLGPKNIQYF. CDR3 sequence (DNA): TGTGCCAGCAGTCGACTTGGACCCAAAAACATTCAGTACTTC.

On this clonotype: This could be a read error, since a much larger clone is one nucleotide away. This chain connects TRBV10-1 to TRBJ2-6; D unresolved. Trimming left V 0 bases short and J 1 base short, with 19 bases between. CDR1 and CDR2 (germline): WNHNN, SYGVQD (reference sequence). The CDR3 spans 20 residues. This CDR3 is CASSESGPPRHVSGANVLTF. DNA of the CDR3: TGCGCCAGCAGTGAGTCAGGACCCCCTAGGCATGTTTCTGGGGCCAACGTCCTGACTTTC.

The rearrangement links TRBV2 to TRBJ2-6; D is possibly TRBD2 (5 bases). Germline assignment: CDR1 SNHLY and CDR2 FYNNEI. The CDR3 is 17 residues long. V was pared by 9 bases and J by 1 base, with 19 bases between. Here the CDR3 reads CARRARSEVSGANVLTF. CDR3 DNA sequence: TGTGCCAGGAGGGCCAGGTCCGAGGTGTCTGGGGCCAACGTCCTGACTTTC.

There are a few counts of this clonotype. This chain links TRBV30 with TRBJ1-2; 7 bases match TRBD1. Trimming at V came to 1 base and at J to 6 bases, leaving 2 bases not matched to a gene. CDR3 length: 12 amino acids. Per the germline V gene, CDR1 is GTSNPN and CDR2 is SVGIG (reference sequence). The CDR3 is CAWSGQGHGYTF. In DNA, the CDR3 is TGTGCCTGGAGTGGACAGGGCCATGGCTACACCTTC. The full variable domain, in which reference TRBV30 and TRBJ1-2 provide the parts outside the CDR3, is SQTIHQWPATLVQPVGSPLSLECTVEGTSNPNLYWYRQAAGRGLQLLFYSVGIGQISSEVPQNLSASRPQDRQFILSSKKLLLSDSGFYLCAWSGQGHGYTFGSGTRLTVV.

As regards this clonotype: A single base separates this from a much larger clone, so it may be a read error. The chain employs TRBV20-1 and TRBJ2-7; D unclear. Looked up from germline, CDR1 is DFQATT and CDR2 is SNEGSKA (reference sequence). The CDR3 runs 13 residues. Trimming pared 6 bases from V and 0 bases from J, leaving 12 bases between. CDR3 amino acids: CSAVTRHSYEQYF. DNA of the CDR3: TGCAGTGCCGTGACACGGCACTCCTACGAGCAGTACTTC.

By share of the sample, this clonotype is medium-sized. The chain recombines TRBV3-1 with TRBJ2-2; 7 bases are shared with TRBD1. The germline gives CDR1 LGHDT, CDR2 YNNKEL (reference sequence). The length of the CDR3 is 15 residues. V shed 7 bases and J 6 bases; nucleotides not matched to a gene: 11. The CDR3 region has the DNA TGTGCCAGCAACTCTCCTAGGGGGCGCCCCGGGGAGCTGTTTTTT. It specifies CASNSPRGRPGELFF.

In the case of this clonotype: This may come from a read error, since a much larger clone is one base off. The CDR3 DNA is TGTGCCAACACCAACCTCAGCGGGAGAATGTACAATGAGCAGTTCTTC. This translates into CANTNLSGRMYNEQFF. The chain joins TRBV12-3 or TRBV12-4 to TRBJ2-1; TRBD2 aligns across 8 bases. Losses at the gene ends were 10 bases for V and 4 bases for J; bases not matched to a gene: 15. CDR3 size: 16 residues.

This clonotype occurred many times. The CDR3 bases are TGTGCCAGTAGTATATGGTTTGGGACGTACGAGCAGTACTTC. Translating it yields CASSIWFGTYEQYF. V is TRBV19 and J is TRBJ2-7, with D perhaps TRBD1 or TRBD2 (5 bases each). V was cut by 2 bases and J by 4 bases, with 12 bases left in between. CDR3 size: 14 residues. CDR1 and CDR2 (germline): LNHDA, SQIVND (reference sequence).

By proportion, this clonotype is medium-sized (0.01 to 0.1%). Here the CDR3 reads CATGRPTSGSANEQFF. CDR3 in DNA: TGTGCCACCGGAAGGCCGACTAGCGGGAGCGCAAATGAGCAGTTCTTC. This chain uses TRBV24-1 with TRBJ2-1; 12 bases fit TRBD2. Germline CDR1 and CDR2: KGHDR and SFDVKD. This CDR3 spans 16 amino acids. J was trimmed by 7 bases and V by 9 bases; bases with no gene match: 12.

This clonotype qualifies as medium-sized. The genes are TRBV14 and TRBJ2-2, with 13 positions matching TRBD2. CDR1 is SGHDN, CDR2 FVKESK, per germline. This CDR3 contains 17 residues. V dropped 2 bases and J dropped 7; count of bases not matched to a gene: 7. Written as DNA, the CDR3 is TGTGCCAGCAGCCAAAGGACTAGCGGGAGAAAGAACGGGGAGCTGTTTTTT. It encodes CASSQRTSGRKNGELFF.

This clonotype was seen repeatedly, ten times or more. Here the CDR3 DNA reads TGTGCCAGCAGTTTCGGAGGGGGCTCCTACGAGCAGTACTTC. This encodes CASSFGGGSYEQYF. This chain joins TRBV27 and TRBJ2-7, with D tentatively TRBD1 or TRBD2 (6 bases each). This CDR3 contains 14 residues. The germline CDR1 and CDR2 sequences are MNHEY and SMNVEV (reference sequence). Between the trimmed V and J ends, which lost 3 bases and 0 bases, there was a span of 9 bases.

This clonotype was seen ten or more times. V usage is TRBV2 and J usage is TRBJ1-1, with D perhaps matching TRBD1 (5 bases). The V gene's germline CDR1 is SNHLY and CDR2 FYNNEI. The CDR3 has 15 amino acids. The germline V and J ends were trimmed by 2 bases and 0 bases, with 10 bases remaining between them. The CDR3, as DNA: TGTGCCAGCAGTGAATGGGGGACGGTGAACACTGAAGCTTTCTTT. Translating gives CASSEWGTVNTEAFF.

This clonotype was detected ten times or more. This chain joins TRBV6-5 and TRBJ1-2; D is unresolved. The V and J ends lost 6 bases and 2 bases respectively, with 7 bases between them. This CDR3 comprises 12 residues. Germline V lookup: CDR1 MNHEY, CDR2 SVGAGI. CDR3 DNA: TGTGCCAGCAGGGAACCGAACTATGGCTACACCTTC. Translation: CASREPNYGYTF.

In this sample, this clonotype turned up once. Possible read error: a much larger clone is one base away. The V and J genes are TRBV27 and TRBJ2-1, with 9 bases aligning to TRBD2. CDR1 and CDR2 from the germline V gene are MNHEY and SMNVEV (reference sequence). The CDR3 is made up of 15 amino acids. The CDR3 sequence: CASSPVAGAPSEQLF. CDR3 DNA: TGTGCCAGCAGTCCTGTAGCGGGAGCGCCCAGTGAGCAGCTCTTC.

This clonotype was recorded once. A much larger clone lies one base from this, so it may be a read error. The V call is TRBV4-1, the J call TRBJ2-7; D is perhaps TRBD2 (5 bases). This CDR3 has 13 residues. The germline CDR1 and CDR2 sequences are MGHRA and YSYEKL. Deletions cut 1 base from V and 7 bases from J, with 11 bases between. The CDR3 DNA reads TGCGCCAGCAGCCAAGGAGGGTATCAGGAGCAGTACTTC. Translated, it gives CASSQGGYQEQYF.